These 28 T cell receptor beta chains came from one sample sequenced in a study of blood T cell repertoires in COVID-19. TCRdb's table, derived via immunoSEQ multiplex PCR, lists solely in-frame clones and lacks some. The data contain over 150,000 clones, almost 85% of them singletons. What was sequenced was peripheral blood. The receptors originated from a man between 18 and 29 years old with active or convalescent COVID-19.

CDR3 in amino acids: CASSMTVADYEQYF. CDR3 bases: TGTGCCAGCAGCATGACAGTCGCTGACTACGAGCAGTACTTC. The V and J genes are TRBV7-2 and TRBJ2-7; D may be TRBD1 (5 bases). The germline V gene has CDR1 SGHTA and CDR2 FQGNSA. This CDR3 is built from 14 residues. V gave up 5 bases and J gave up 3 bases, with 14 bases separating them.

This clone was seen a few times. The chain links TRBV30 to TRBJ2-7, with 9 bases identical to TRBD1. CDR1 is GTSNPN and CDR2 is SVGIG in the germline V gene (reference sequence). This CDR3 comprises 18 residues. With V trimmed by 1 base and J by 0 bases, 13 bases remained unmatched. The CDR3 protein is CAWSAKRWGTGTSYEQYF. CDR3 DNA: TGTGCCTGGAGTGCGAAGAGGTGGGGGACAGGGACCTCCTACGAGCAGTACTTC.

The genes are TRBV29-1 and TRBJ1-3; 10 bases agree with TRBD1. This CDR3 is built from 18 residues. CDR1 and CDR2 from the germline V gene are SQVTM and ANQGSEA. V lost 6 bases and J lost 1; bases outside the gene matches: 15. CDR3 protein: CSVLTWPGQGSSGNTIYF. The DNA of the CDR3 is TGCAGCGTCCTTACCTGGCCGGGACAGGGGTCTTCTGGAAACACCATATATTTT.

V usage is TRBV28 and J usage is TRBJ1-2; no reliable D call. CDR1 MDHEN and CDR2 SYDVKM come from the germline V gene. V shed 4 bases and J shed 6 bases, with 18 bases lying between them. CDR3 size: 15 residues. In DNA, the CDR3 is TGTGCCAGCAGTTCCTCGGGCCTCCAGGAGGATGGCTACACCTTC. Encoded protein: CASSSSGLQEDGYTF.

The J gene is TRBJ2-7, the V gene TRBV19; D gene uncertain. Trimming removed 3 bases from V and 2 bases from J, with 11 bases in between. The CDR3 has 14 amino acids. Germline V gives CDR1 LNHDA, CDR2 SQIVND (reference sequence). DNA of the CDR3: TGTGCCAGTAGTATCCGAGCCAGCGCCTACGAGCAGTACTTC. Its translation: CASSIRASAYEQYF.

This sequence joins TRBV28 and TRBJ2-7; 10 nucleotides match TRBD1. Germline lookup yields CDR1 MDHEN and CDR2 SYDVKM. V trimming: 7 bases; J trimming: 1 base; junction bases outside the gene matches: 13. This CDR3 has 17 amino acids. CDR3 protein: CASTSRDRGRISYEQYF. CDR3 bases: TGTGCCAGCACCTCGAGGGACAGGGGTAGGATATCCTACGAGCAGTACTTC.

J is TRBJ2-5 and V is TRBV28; 8 positions match TRBD1. With 6 bases clipped from V and 4 bases from J, the junction kept 4 bases outside the gene matches. The CDR3 runs 13 residues. Germline V gene data show CDR1 as MDHEN and CDR2 as SYDVKM. Here the CDR3 reads CASRTGGGETQYF. The CDR3 region has the DNA TGTGCCAGCAGAACAGGGGGTGGAGAGACCCAGTACTTC.

The sample holds one count of this clone. The rearrangement links TRBV9 to TRBJ1-2; 12 bases fit TRBD1. V was pared by 0 bases and J by 4 bases, with 4 bases of the junction left unmatched. Germline CDR1 and CDR2: SGDLS and YYNGEE. This CDR3 spans 16 amino acids. Here the CDR3 reads CASSVGQGQGAYGYTF. The CDR3 nucleotides are TGTGCCAGCAGCGTAGGTCAGGGACAGGGGGCCTATGGCTACACCTTC.

The chain has TRBV10-3 and TRBJ1-2; D gene ambiguous. The CDR3 is 14 residues long. The germline V gene has CDR1 ENHRY and CDR2 SYGVKD. V was pared by 7 bases and J by 5 bases, with 17 bases between. In DNA form, the CDR3 reads TGTGCCATCAAAAGTCAACAGAAAAGATATGGCTACACCTTC. Protein product: CAIKSQQKRYGYTF.

The CDR3 sequence: CASSKVVRQWDTQYF. The DNA for the CDR3 is TGTGCCAGTAGTAAGGTAGTGAGGCAGTGGGATACGCAGTATTTT. The chain uses TRBV19 and TRBJ2-3, with D uncertain. Germline V CDR1 and CDR2: LNHDA, SQIVND (reference sequence). This CDR3 has 15 residues. Between the trimmed V and J ends, which lost 4 bases and 6 bases, there was a span of 17 bases.

The CDR3 loop reads CASTNGGGNTIYF. CDR3 DNA sequence: TGTGCCAGCACTAACGGAGGAGGAAACACCATATATTTT. The rearrangement uses TRBV25-1 and TRBJ1-3; no clear D gene. Germline CDR1 MGHDK, CDR2 SYGVNS. This CDR3 spans 13 amino acids. V was pared by 7 bases and J by 4 bases, with 11 bases between.

This clone has only a few counts. The chain links TRBV7-2 to TRBJ2-2, with D maybe TRBD1 (5 bases). This CDR3 is built from 15 residues. Germline CDR1 SGHTA, CDR2 FQGNSA. The V end was cut by 5 bases, the J end by 5 bases, with 15 bases between. The CDR3 sequence is CASSKDAGRTGELFF. In DNA, the CDR3 is TGTGCCAGCAGCAAGGACGCAGGGCGTACCGGGGAGCTGTTTTTT.

The J gene is TRBJ2-7, the V gene TRBV5-1, with 9 nucleotides matching TRBD2. The CDR3 consists of 15 residues. Germline V CDR1 and CDR2: SGHRS, YFSETQ. The J segment lost 7 bases and the V segment lost 4 bases, leaving 12 bases of the junction unmatched. CDR3 in DNA: TGCGCCAGCAGCCAAATAGCGGGGGCCAAGGTAGAGCAGTACTTC. As protein: CASSQIAGAKVEQYF.

The rearrangement joins TRBV5-1 to TRBJ2-7; TRBD2 agrees at 11 bases. The CDR3 totals 14 residues. Per germline, CDR1 SGHRS and CDR2 YFSETQ. The V gene end was trimmed by 4 bases and the J gene end by 3 bases; junction bases not matched to a gene: 3. In nucleotides, the CDR3 is TGCGCCAGCAGCGGGGGACTAGCGGACTACGAGCAGTACTTC. Its protein product is CASSGGLADYEQYF.

This clone was detected a few times. One junction end does not reproduce the germline sequence, and a read error may be involved. This sequence joins TRBV18 and TRBJ1-4; no reliable D call. The CDR3 consists of 13 residues. CDR1 KGHSH and CDR2 LQKENI come from the germline V gene. The CDR3 bases are TGTGCCAGCTCACCTTCCCCGGGATTAGACGCCCATTTT. Protein product: CASSPSPGLDAHF.

The V gene is TRBV5-4, the J gene TRBJ2-3, with D possibly TRBD2 on 5 matching bases. The germline V and J ends were trimmed by 4 bases and 5 bases, with 8 bases remaining between them. The CDR3 has 12 residues. Germline V lookup: CDR1 SGHNT, CDR2 YYREEE (reference sequence). This chain's CDR3 is CASSRDQDTQYF. As DNA, the CDR3 is TGTGCCAGCAGCCGGGATCAAGATACGCAGTATTTT.

The gene calls are TRBV6-5 and TRBJ1-6, with a tentative D call TRBD1 (5 bases). In germline, CDR1 is MNHEY, CDR2 SVGAGI. V shed 2 bases and J shed 9 bases, with 11 bases lying between them. CDR3 length: 14 amino acids. CDR3 protein: CASSYTTDSSPLHF. Written as DNA, the CDR3 is TGTGCCAGCAGTTACACGACAGATTCTTCACCCCTCCACTTT.

This chain links TRBV3-1 (or the pseudogene TRBV3-2) with TRBJ2-5, with 9 bases matching TRBD2. V was pared by 4 bases and J by 7 bases, with 10 bases of the junction left unmatched. The CDR3 totals 15 residues. Germline V gives CDR1 LGHDT, CDR2 YNNKEL (reference sequence). The chain's CDR3 is CASSLSGGPERTQYF. The CDR3 nucleotides read TGTGCCAGCAGCCTTAGCGGGGGCCCCGAGCGGACCCAGTACTTC.

There are a few counts of this clone. This sequence joins TRBV18 and TRBJ1-4; 7 bases map to TRBD1. V gave up 4 bases and J gave up 4 bases; unmatched junction bases: 9. Germline CDR1 and CDR2: KGHSH and LQKENI. CDR3 length: 16 amino acids. As DNA, the CDR3 is TGTGCCAGCTCACTCCCGACAGGGTCGTTTAATGAAAAACTGTTTTTT. It codes for CASSLPTGSFNEKLFF.

This sequence joins TRBV4-2 and TRBJ1-1; possible D gene TRBD1, 5 bases. The CDR3 is 13 residues long. Germline V gives CDR1 LGHNA, CDR2 YNFKEQ. V shed 3 bases and J shed 4 bases, with 9 bases lying between them. In DNA form, the CDR3 reads TGTGCCAGCAGCCAGGGGAGGGGCACTGAAGCTTTCTTT. This encodes CASSQGRGTEAFF.

This chain joins TRBV7-8 and TRBJ1-1; TRBD1 agrees at 8 bases. The CDR3 sequence is 11 residues long. Germline V gene sequence: CDR1 SGHVS, CDR2 FQNEAQ. J lost 8 bases, V lost 5 bases, and 1 base had no gene match. The CDR3 spells CASSRDREAFF. CDR3 coding DNA: TGTGCCAGCAGCCGGGACAGGGAAGCTTTCTTT.

The rearrangement joins TRBV7-3 to TRBJ2-1; TRBD2 matches at 10 bases. This CDR3 contains 15 residues. Germline-derived CDR1 and CDR2 are SGHTA and FQGTGA. The junction had 9 bases not matched to a gene; V was cut back by 6 bases and J by 7 bases. CDR3 sequence: CASSLEGLARNEQFF. The CDR3 nucleotides read TGTGCCAGCAGTCTAGAGGGACTAGCGCGAAATGAGCAGTTCTTC.

This clone has just a few counts. The V call is TRBV7-9, the J call TRBJ2-7; 9 bases match TRBD2. Germline lookup yields CDR1 SEHNR and CDR2 FQNEAQ (reference sequence). There are 17 residues in the CDR3. V shed 7 bases and J 3 bases; nucleotides not matched to a gene: 16. The CDR3 loop is CASTASSGLAGFYEQYF. The CDR3 nucleotides are TGTGCCAGCACCGCCTCCTCGGGGCTAGCGGGATTCTACGAGCAGTACTTC.

The CDR3 DNA reads as TGTGCCAGCAGCTTCGACAGGGGGGCTGAAGCTTTCTTT. Protein product: CASSFDRGAEAFF. This rearrangement joins TRBV5-4 to TRBJ1-1; TRBD1 agrees at 9 bases. There are 13 residues in the CDR3. With 2 bases clipped from V and 6 bases from J, the junction kept 2 bases outside the gene matches. CDR1 is SGHNT and CDR2 is YYREEE in the germline V gene (reference sequence).

DNA of the CDR3: TGCAGCGTACTAGCGGGGGGGCTCAGAGATACGCAGTATTTT. Translation: CSVLAGGLRDTQYF. The chain combines TRBV29-1 with TRBJ2-3; TRBD2 agrees at 13 bases. J gave up 5 bases and V 6 bases, and 5 bases lay outside the gene matches. The CDR3 runs to 14 residues. Germline V gene data show CDR1 as SQVTM and CDR2 as ANQGSEA.

J is TRBJ2-4 and V is TRBV6-5; 10 nucleotides line up with TRBD2. The ends lost 2 bases at V and 3 bases at J; junction bases unmatched: 1. This CDR3 region has 15 residues. The germline V gene has CDR1 MNHEY and CDR2 SVGAGI. CDR3 region: CASSYGLADKNIQYF. The CDR3, as DNA: TGTGCCAGCAGTTACGGACTAGCGGACAAAAACATTCAGTACTTC.

V and J are TRBV24-1 and TRBJ2-1; TRBD2 agrees at 8 bases. The CDR3 is 17 residues long. Germline V gene data show CDR1 as KGHDR and CDR2 as SFDVKD. With 2 bases clipped from V and 8 bases from J, the junction kept 13 bases outside the gene matches. CDR3 sequence reads: CATSDSASGLAYDEQFF. The CDR3 coding sequence is TGTGCCACCAGTGATTCGGCTAGCGGGCTTGCTTATGATGAGCAGTTCTTC.

The V and J genes are TRBV18 and TRBJ2-1; TRBD1 aligns across 7 bases. This CDR3 region has 15 residues. Germline CDR1 reads KGHSH; CDR2 reads LQKENI. V lost 3 bases, J lost 3 bases, and 5 bases stayed unmatched. Here the CDR3 reads CASSPRQGDYNEQFF. The CDR3 bases are TGTGCCAGCTCACCCCGGCAGGGGGACTACAATGAGCAGTTCTTC.